The 25 T cell receptor beta chains presented below share a single source sample, sequenced in a study of shared clonotypes between healthy human individuals. Data came from immunoSEQ multiplex PCR; TCRdb stores just in-frame clones and leaves some out. Among about a million clones listed, 60% to 85% were seen once. What was sequenced was memory CD4+ T cells from PBMCs. Subset specified: CD45RA-negative fraction. Source of these receptors: a man between 18 and 35 years old in good health. Some clones in this sample may be carry-over from other donors' samples.

The count of this clone is one. This sequence joins TRBV5-1 and TRBJ2-7; D remains unclear. The germline CDR1 and CDR2 sequences are SGHRS and YFSETQ. V lost 4 bases and J lost 6, with 20 bases in between. The CDR3 is 15 amino acids. The DNA for the CDR3 is TGCGCCAGCAGCCCGAACCCCAGGAATCTTTTCGAGCAGTACTTC. Its translation is CASSPNPRNLFEQYF.

The chain couples TRBV5-6 to TRBJ2-1; D is perhaps TRBD2 (6 bases). Germline V gene sequence: CDR1 SGHDT, CDR2 YYEEEE. V gave up 2 bases and J gave up 10 bases, with 13 bases separating them. This CDR3 has 13 amino acids. CDR3 nucleotide sequence: TGTGCCAGCAGCTTTCAGCGGGTAGGAGAGCAGTTCTTC. It is translated as CASSFQRVGEQFF.

The J gene is TRBJ1-2, the V gene TRBV5-1; no clear D gene. V lost 4 bases, J lost 1 base, and 11 bases lay in between. CDR1 is SGHRS and CDR2 is YFSETQ in the germline V gene. This CDR3 is built from 14 residues. The CDR3, as DNA: TGCGCCAGCAGCCCGCAGGAGGGTAACTATGGCTACACCTTC. Protein: CASSPQEGNYGYTF.

The chain recombines TRBV7-3 with TRBJ2-3, with TRBD2 as a possible D gene (5 bases). CDR1 SGHTA and CDR2 FQGTGA come from the germline V gene. The CDR3 consists of 14 residues. V was trimmed by 2 bases and J by 3 bases, leaving 9 bases between them. The CDR3 sequence is CASSLEGTTDTQYF. The CDR3 DNA is TGTGCCAGCAGCTTAGAGGGAACAACAGATACGCAGTATTTT.

The rearrangement joins TRBV28 to TRBJ2-5, with D maybe TRBD2 (6 bases). The V and J ends lost 6 bases and 5 bases respectively, with 16 bases between them. Germline V gene data show CDR1 as MDHEN and CDR2 as SYDVKM. The CDR3 consists of 14 residues. The CDR3 nucleotides read TGTGCCAGCAGGTCCGGGAGCAGGGTGGAGACCCAGTACTTC. Protein sequence: CASRSGSRVETQYF. Combining the CDR3 with reference TRBV28 and TRBJ2-5 gives the whole variable domain DVKVTQSSRYLVKRTGEKVFLECVQDMDHENMFWYRQDPGLGLRLIYFSYDVKMKEKGDIPEGYSVSREKKERFSLILESASTNQTSMYLCASRSGSRVETQYFGPGTRLLVL.

V usage is TRBV28 and J usage is TRBJ1-5; weak D call: TRBD1 (6 bases). CDR3 length: 14 residues. V was trimmed by 4 bases and J by 6 bases, leaving 13 bases between them. Germline loops: CDR1 MDHEN, CDR2 SYDVKM. CDR3 sequence: CASSYPQGPQPQHF. In DNA, the CDR3 is TGTGCCAGCAGTTATCCACAGGGACCTCAGCCCCAGCATTTT.

The J gene is TRBJ2-1, the V gene TRBV30; no reliable D call. The CDR3 extends over 13 amino acids. Germline V gene sequence: CDR1 GTSNPN, CDR2 SVGIG (reference sequence). V was pared by 4 bases and J by 5 bases, with 12 bases between. The CDR3 is CAWNSNPDNEQFF. The CDR3 bases are TGTGCCTGGAACAGCAACCCCGACAATGAGCAGTTCTTC.

The chain employs TRBV7-9 and TRBJ2-5, with 13 positions matching TRBD2. This CDR3 is built from 19 residues. Losses at the gene ends were 2 bases for V and 0 bases for J; bases not matched to a gene: 9. Germline loops: CDR1 SEHNR, CDR2 FQNEAQ (reference sequence). This CDR3 reads CASSLSLGLAGDHQETQYF. The CDR3, as DNA: TGTGCCAGCAGCTTAAGTTTAGGACTAGCGGGAGACCACCAAGAGACCCAGTACTTC. Based on the CDR3 plus reference TRBV7-9 and TRBJ2-5, the full variable domain is DTGVSQNPRHKITKRGQNVTFRCDPISEHNRLYWYRQTLGQGPEFLTYFQNEAQLEKSRLLSDRFSAERPKGSFSTLEIQRTEQGDSAMYLCASSLSLGLAGDHQETQYFGPGTRLLVL.

V gene TRBV18 combines with J gene TRBJ2-5, with D unclear. The germline V gene has CDR1 KGHSH and CDR2 LQKENI. This CDR3 has 14 amino acids. V was pared by 2 bases and J by 1 base, with 8 bases between. Written as DNA, the CDR3 is TGTGCCAGCTCACCAACAGCCTCCCAAGAGACCCAGTACTTC. Translating it yields CASSPTASQETQYF. The full variable domain, completed using reference TRBV18 and TRBJ2-5, is NAGVMQNPRHLVRRRGQEARLRCSPMKGHSHVYWYRQLPEEGLKFMVYLQKENIIDESGMPKERFSAEFPKEGPSILRIQQVVRGDSAAYFCASSPTASQETQYFGPGTRLLVL.

The CDR3 protein is CASRPDRFGWDFF. The CDR3 DNA is TGTGCCAGCAGGCCCGACAGATTCGGCTGGGATTTCTTT. This chain links TRBV27 with TRBJ1-1; TRBD1 might be the D (5 bases). V lost 6 bases and J lost 13, with 21 bases in between. The CDR3 runs to 13 residues. Germline V CDR1 and CDR2: MNHEY, SMNVEV (reference sequence).

As to this clone: This same CDR3 is encoded by further DNA sequences in the sample. This chain links TRBV20-1 with TRBJ2-3; TRBD2 is a possible D gene (6 bases). The CDR3 has 11 amino acids. The germline CDR1 and CDR2 sequences are DFQATT and SNEGSKA (reference sequence). Trimming took 4 bases from V and 6 from J, leaving 8 bases between them. CDR3 bases: TGCAGTGCTAATCTAGCGGATACGCAGTATTTT. Translation: CSANLADTQYF.

This clone was counted a single time. The chain uses TRBV6-1 and TRBJ2-5, with 11 positions matching TRBD1. The CDR3 loop spans 15 amino acids. V lost 0 bases to trimming and J lost 4 bases; unmatched junction nucleotides: 1. CDR1 and CDR2 from the germline V gene are MNHNS and SASEGT. CDR3 protein: CASSEAGTGGETQYF. CDR3 in DNA: TGTGCCAGCAGTGAAGCGGGGACAGGGGGAGAGACCCAGTACTTC.

The chain is built from TRBV11-1 and TRBJ2-1, with TRBD2 identical over 11 bases. Germline V lookup: CDR1 SGHAT, CDR2 FQDESV (reference sequence). V dropped 4 bases and J dropped 4; count of bases not matched to a gene: 9. CDR3 size: 17 residues. The CDR3 DNA follows: TGTGCCAGCAGCTCGCCCCCTAGCGGGAGGATATACAATGAGCAGTTCTTC. This codes for CASSSPPSGRIYNEQFF.

The V call is TRBV28, the J call TRBJ2-1, with 12 bases that match TRBD2. The CDR3 is made up of 14 amino acids. With V trimmed by 6 bases and J by 7 bases, 4 bases remained unmatched. The V gene's germline CDR1 is MDHEN and CDR2 SYDVKM. The CDR3: CASRTSGRKNEQFF. DNA of the CDR3: TGTGCCAGCAGGACTAGCGGGAGAAAAAATGAGCAGTTCTTC.

The chain employs TRBV11-1 and TRBJ1-1; 7 bases map to TRBD1. V lost 5 bases to trimming and J lost 4 bases; unmatched junction nucleotides: 13. Germline V gene lookup returns CDR1 SGHAT and CDR2 FQDESV (reference sequence). The CDR3 covers 16 residues. In nucleotides, the CDR3 is TGTGCCAGCAGCCTCCATTATGGGACAGTTGGCACTGAAGCTTTCTTT. This translates into CASSLHYGTVGTEAFF.

The CDR3 loop is CASSSGGGNSYNEQFF. In DNA, the CDR3 is TGCGCCAGCAGCTCTGGGGGAGGGAACTCCTACAATGAGCAGTTCTTC. This chain joins TRBV5-1 and TRBJ2-1, with 7 bases identical to TRBD2. V was pared by 3 bases and J by 0 bases, with 6 bases of the junction left unmatched. Germline V gene sequence: CDR1 SGHRS, CDR2 YFSETQ. The CDR3 is 16 residues long.

The chain combines TRBV5-1 with TRBJ2-5; no reliable D call. Germline values: CDR1 SGHRS, CDR2 YFSETQ. Trimming stripped 0 bases from V and 2 bases from J, with 8 bases between. CDR3 length: 14 residues. CDR3 amino acids: CASSLVQPQETQYF. The CDR3 DNA reads TGCGCCAGCAGCTTGGTCCAGCCTCAAGAGACCCAGTACTTC.

The V call is TRBV11-2, the J call TRBJ1-5; TRBD1 is a possible D gene (6 bases). This CDR3 region has 15 residues. In germline, CDR1 is SGHAT, CDR2 FQNNGV. Trimming stripped 5 bases from V and 7 bases from J, with 18 bases between. Here the CDR3 reads CASSLTGSEIQPQHF. CDR3 DNA sequence: TGTGCCAGCAGCCTTACAGGGAGCGAGATCCAGCCCCAGCATTTT.

This chain joins TRBV7-9 and TRBJ2-5; D possibly corresponds to TRBD2 (5 bases). Germline values: CDR1 SEHNR, CDR2 FQNEAQ (reference sequence). This CDR3 has 15 amino acids. V lost 3 bases to trimming and J lost 5 bases, with 16 bases between them. CDR3 coding DNA: TGTGCCAGCAGCTTTTTCAGGCGGGCCCGGGAGACCCAGTACTTC. Residues: CASSFFRRARETQYF.

This clone occurred a few times. This sequence joins TRBV5-1 and TRBJ2-7; 8 nucleotides agree with TRBD2. The germline V gene has CDR1 SGHRS and CDR2 YFSETQ. V lost 0 bases to trimming and J lost 4 bases; unmatched junction nucleotides: 9. The CDR3 consists of 16 residues. DNA of the CDR3: TGCGCCAGCAGCTTGGGTCCGGGACTAGGGAAGTACGAGCAGTACTTC. Translation gives CASSLGPGLGKYEQYF.

The chain employs TRBV5-8 and TRBJ1-5; no definite D call. This CDR3 has 15 residues. V lost 1 base, J lost 6 bases, and 14 bases lay in between. Germline V gene data show CDR1 as SGHTS and CDR2 as YDEGEE. The CDR3 loop reads CASSLRSASGQPQHF. CDR3 coding DNA: TGTGCCAGCAGCTTGAGGAGCGCCTCAGGTCAGCCCCAGCATTTT.

CDR3 bases: TGTGCCAGCACTTTGACAGGCACCAATTCACCCCTCCACTTT. Translating gives CASTLTGTNSPLHF. V is TRBV2 and J is TRBJ1-6, with D possibly TRBD1 on 6 matching bases. Per the germline V gene, CDR1 is SNHLY and CDR2 is FYNNEI. Trimming took 7 bases from V and 7 from J, leaving 14 bases between them. The CDR3 loop spans 14 amino acids. Full variable domain (missing parts from reference TRBV2 and TRBJ1-6): EPEVTQTPSHQVTQMGQEVILRCVPISNHLYFYWYRQILGQKVEFLVSFYNNEISEKSEIFDDQFSVERPDGSNFTLKIRSTKLEDSAMYFCASTLTGTNSPLHFGNGTRLTVT.

This clone counts as medium-sized (0.01 to 0.1%). The chain links TRBV6-5 to TRBJ1-4; no clear D gene. Looked up from germline, CDR1 is MNHEY and CDR2 is SVGAGI. This CDR3 is 14 amino acids long. Trimming removed 2 bases from V and 5 bases from J, with 9 bases in between. The CDR3 sequence is CASSYGGWNEKLFF. DNA for the CDR3: TGTGCCAGCAGTTACGGAGGGTGGAATGAAAAACTGTTTTTT.

This clone showed up just once. The chain links TRBV28 to TRBJ1-4; D remains unclear. The CDR3 has 14 residues. The germline V gene has CDR1 MDHEN and CDR2 SYDVKM. Between the trimmed V and J ends, which lost 8 bases and 8 bases, there was a span of 18 bases. CDR3 bases: TGTGCCAGCGGTCTTGGCGGTATCGGGGAAAAACTGTTTTTT. Its translation is CASGLGGIGEKLFF. The whole variable domain, filled in from reference TRBV28 and TRBJ1-4, reads DVKVTQSSRYLVKRTGEKVFLECVQDMDHENMFWYRQDPGLGLRLIYFSYDVKMKEKGDIPEGYSVSREKKERFSLILESASTNQTSMYLCASGLGGIGEKLFFGSGTQLSVL.

The chain combines TRBV2 with TRBJ2-1; 11 positions match TRBD2. Germline V gene sequence: CDR1 SNHLY, CDR2 FYNNEI. CDR3 length: 18 residues. J lost 8 bases, V lost 2 bases, and 14 bases had no gene match. As DNA, the CDR3 is TGTGCCAGCAGTGAACCATTTCGCGGGGGACTAGCGGTCGATGAGCAGTTCTTC. Translating it yields CASSEPFRGGLAVDEQFF.